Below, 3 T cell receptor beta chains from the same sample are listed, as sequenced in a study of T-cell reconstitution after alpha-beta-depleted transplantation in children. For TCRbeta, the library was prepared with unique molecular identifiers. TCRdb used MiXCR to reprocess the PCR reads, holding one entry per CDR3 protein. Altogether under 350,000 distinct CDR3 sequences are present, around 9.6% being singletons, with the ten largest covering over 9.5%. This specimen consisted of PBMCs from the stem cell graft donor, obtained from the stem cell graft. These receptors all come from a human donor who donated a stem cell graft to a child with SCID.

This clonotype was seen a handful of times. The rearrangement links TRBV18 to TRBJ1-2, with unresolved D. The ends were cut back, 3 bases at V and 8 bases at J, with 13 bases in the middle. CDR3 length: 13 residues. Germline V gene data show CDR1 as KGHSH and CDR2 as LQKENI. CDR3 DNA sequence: TGTGCCAGCTCACCCCCAGTGGGAGACGGCTACACCTTC. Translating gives CASSPPVGDGYTF.

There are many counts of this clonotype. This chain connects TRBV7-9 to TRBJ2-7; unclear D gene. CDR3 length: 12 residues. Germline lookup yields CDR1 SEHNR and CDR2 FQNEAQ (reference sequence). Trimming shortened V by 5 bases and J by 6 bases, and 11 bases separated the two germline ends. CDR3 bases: TGTGCCAGCAGCCGGACCGGCGGCGAGCAGTACTTC. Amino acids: CASSRTGGEQYF.

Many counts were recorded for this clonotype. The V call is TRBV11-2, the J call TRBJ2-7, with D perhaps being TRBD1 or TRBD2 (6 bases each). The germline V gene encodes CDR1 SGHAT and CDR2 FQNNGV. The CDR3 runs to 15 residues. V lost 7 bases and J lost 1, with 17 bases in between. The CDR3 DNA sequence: TGTGCCAGCACCCTCCTCGGGGGCGCGTCCTACGAGCAGTACTTC. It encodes CASTLLGGASYEQYF.